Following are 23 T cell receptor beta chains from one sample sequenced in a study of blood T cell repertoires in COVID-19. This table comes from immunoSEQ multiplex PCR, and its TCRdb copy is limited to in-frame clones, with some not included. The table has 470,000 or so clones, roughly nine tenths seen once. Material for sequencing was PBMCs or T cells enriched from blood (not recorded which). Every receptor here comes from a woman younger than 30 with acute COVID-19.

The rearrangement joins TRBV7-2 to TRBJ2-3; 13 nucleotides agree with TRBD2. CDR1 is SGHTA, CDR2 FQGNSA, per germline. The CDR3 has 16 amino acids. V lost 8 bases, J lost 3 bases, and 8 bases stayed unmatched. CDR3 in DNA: TGTGCCAGCGGACAACTAGCGGGGGGGCCAACAGATACGCAGTATTTT. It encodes CASGQLAGGPTDTQYF.

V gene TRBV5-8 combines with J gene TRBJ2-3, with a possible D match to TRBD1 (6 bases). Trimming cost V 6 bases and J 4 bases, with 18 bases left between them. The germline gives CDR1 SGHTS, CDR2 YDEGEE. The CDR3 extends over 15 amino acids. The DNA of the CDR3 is TGTGCCAGCACCCCTCGCAGGGGTGGGTCAGATACGCAGTATTTT. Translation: CASTPRRGGSDTQYF.

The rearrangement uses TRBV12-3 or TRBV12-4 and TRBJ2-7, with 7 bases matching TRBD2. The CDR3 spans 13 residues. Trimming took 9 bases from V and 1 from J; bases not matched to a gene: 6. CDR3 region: CASHGEGSYEQYF. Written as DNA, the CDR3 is TGTGCCAGTCACGGGGAGGGTTCCTACGAGCAGTACTTC.

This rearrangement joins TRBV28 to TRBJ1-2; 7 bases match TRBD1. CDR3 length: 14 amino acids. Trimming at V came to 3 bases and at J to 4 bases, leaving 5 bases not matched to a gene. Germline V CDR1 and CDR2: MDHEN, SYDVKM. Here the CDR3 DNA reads TGTGCCAGCAGTTTCAAGGGGGCGAGCTATGGCTACACCTTC. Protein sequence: CASSFKGASYGYTF.

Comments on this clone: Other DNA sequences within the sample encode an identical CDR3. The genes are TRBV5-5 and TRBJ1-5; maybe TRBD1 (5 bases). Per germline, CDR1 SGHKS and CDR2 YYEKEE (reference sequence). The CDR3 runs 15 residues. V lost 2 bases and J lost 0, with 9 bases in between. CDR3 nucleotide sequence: TGTGCCAGCAGCTTAGGGGCCTATAGCAATCAGCCCCAGCATTTT. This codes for CASSLGAYSNQPQHF.

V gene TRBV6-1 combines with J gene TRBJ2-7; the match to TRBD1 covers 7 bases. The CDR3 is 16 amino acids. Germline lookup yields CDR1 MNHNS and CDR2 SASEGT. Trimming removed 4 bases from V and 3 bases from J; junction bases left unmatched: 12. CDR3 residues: CASSALRQGVSYEQYF. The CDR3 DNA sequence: TGTGCCAGCAGTGCTCTGAGGCAGGGGGTAAGCTACGAGCAGTACTTC.

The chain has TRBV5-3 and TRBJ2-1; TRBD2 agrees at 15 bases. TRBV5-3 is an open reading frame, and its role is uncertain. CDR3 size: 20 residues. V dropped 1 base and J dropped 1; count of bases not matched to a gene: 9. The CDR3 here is CARSLTRTSGRAASYNEQFF. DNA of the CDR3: TGTGCCAGAAGCTTGACTAGGACTAGCGGGAGGGCCGCATCCTACAATGAGCAGTTCTTC.

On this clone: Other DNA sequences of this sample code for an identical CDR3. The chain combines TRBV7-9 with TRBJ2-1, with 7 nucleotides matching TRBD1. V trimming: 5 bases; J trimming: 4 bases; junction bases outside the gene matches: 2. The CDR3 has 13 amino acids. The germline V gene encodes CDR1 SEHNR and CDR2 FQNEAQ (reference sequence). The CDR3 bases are TGTGCCAGCAGCCTGGGACAGTACAATGAGCAGTTCTTC. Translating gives CASSLGQYNEQFF.

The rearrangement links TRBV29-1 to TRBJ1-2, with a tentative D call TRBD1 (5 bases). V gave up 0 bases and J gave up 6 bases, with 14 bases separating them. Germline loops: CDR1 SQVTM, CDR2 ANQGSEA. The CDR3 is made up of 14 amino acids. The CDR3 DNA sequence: TGCAGCGTTGAAGATCTTCTAAGGGGCGATGGCTACACCTTC. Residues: CSVEDLLRGDGYTF.

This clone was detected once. Here the CDR3 reads CASTPGLAGTGELFF. The CDR3 DNA sequence: TGCGCCAGTACTCCAGGACTAGCGGGCACCGGGGAGCTGTTTTTT. J is TRBJ2-2 and V is TRBV4-3; 11 bases map to TRBD2. Looked up from germline, CDR1 is LGHNA and CDR2 is YSLEER. The CDR3 covers 15 residues. With 9 bases clipped from V and 4 bases from J, the junction kept 7 bases outside the gene matches.

The CDR3 region is CASSYVQGGGYTF. The CDR3 DNA reads TGTGCCAGCAGTTACGTACAGGGCGGAGGCTACACCTTC. J is TRBJ1-2 and V is TRBV6-2 or TRBV6-3; D is possibly TRBD1 (6 bases). Trimming stripped 2 bases from V and 8 bases from J, with 12 bases between. Germline CDR1 MNHEY, CDR2 SVGEGT. The CDR3 totals 13 residues.

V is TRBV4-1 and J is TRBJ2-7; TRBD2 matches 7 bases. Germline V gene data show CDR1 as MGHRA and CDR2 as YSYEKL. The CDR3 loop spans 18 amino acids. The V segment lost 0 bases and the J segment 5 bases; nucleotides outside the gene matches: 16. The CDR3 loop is CASSQEIRYGGSSHEQYF. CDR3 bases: TGCGCCAGCAGCCAAGAGATCCGCTACGGCGGGAGCAGCCACGAGCAGTACTTC.

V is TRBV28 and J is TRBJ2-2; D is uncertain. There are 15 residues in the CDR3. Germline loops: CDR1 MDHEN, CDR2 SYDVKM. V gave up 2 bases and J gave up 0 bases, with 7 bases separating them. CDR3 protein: CASSLALPNTGELFF. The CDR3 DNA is TGTGCCAGCAGTTTAGCACTTCCGAACACCGGGGAGCTGTTTTTT. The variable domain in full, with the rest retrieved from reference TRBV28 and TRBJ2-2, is DVKVTQSSRYLVKRTGEKVFLECVQDMDHENMFWYRQDPGLGLRLIYFSYDVKMKEKGDIPEGYSVSREKKERFSLILESASTNQTSMYLCASSLALPNTGELFFGEGSRLTVL.

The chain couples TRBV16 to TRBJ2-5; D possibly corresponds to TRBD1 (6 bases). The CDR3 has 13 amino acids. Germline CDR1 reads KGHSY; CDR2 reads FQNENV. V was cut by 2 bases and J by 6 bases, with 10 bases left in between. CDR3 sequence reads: CASSQQGRKTQYF. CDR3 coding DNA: TGTGCCAGCAGCCAACAGGGGCGGAAGACCCAGTACTTC.

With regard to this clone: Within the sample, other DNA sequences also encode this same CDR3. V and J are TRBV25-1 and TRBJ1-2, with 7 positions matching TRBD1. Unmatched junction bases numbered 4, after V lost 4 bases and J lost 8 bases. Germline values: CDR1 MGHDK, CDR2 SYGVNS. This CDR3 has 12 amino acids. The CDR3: CASSGQGRGYTF. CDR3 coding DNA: TGTGCCAGCAGTGGACAGGGACGCGGCTACACCTTC.

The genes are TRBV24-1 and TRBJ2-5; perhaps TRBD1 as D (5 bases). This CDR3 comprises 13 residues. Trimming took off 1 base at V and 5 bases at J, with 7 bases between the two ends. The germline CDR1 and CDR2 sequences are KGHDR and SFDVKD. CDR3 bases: TGTGCCACCAGTGATTTAGCAGGGGAGACCCAGTACTTC. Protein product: CATSDLAGETQYF.

The CDR3 sequence is CASRGRIETQYF. In DNA, the CDR3 is TGTGCCAGCCGCGGAAGAATAGAGACCCAGTACTTC. The rearrangement joins TRBV2 to TRBJ2-5; D is undetermined. The CDR3 has 12 amino acids. CDR1 is SNHLY, CDR2 FYNNEI, per germline. Trimming removed 8 bases at V and 4 bases at J, with 11 bases between. The whole variable domain, remainder taken from reference TRBV2 and TRBJ2-5, is EPEVTQTPSHQVTQMGQEVILRCVPISNHLYFYWYRQILGQKVEFLVSFYNNEISEKSEIFDDQFSVERPDGSNFTLKIRSTKLEDSAMYFCASRGRIETQYFGPGTRLLVL.

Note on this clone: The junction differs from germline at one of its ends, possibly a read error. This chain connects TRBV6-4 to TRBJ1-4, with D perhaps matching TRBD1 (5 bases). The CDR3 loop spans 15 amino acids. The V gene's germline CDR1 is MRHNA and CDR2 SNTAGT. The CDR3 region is CASRDSDTPNEKLFF. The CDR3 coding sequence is TGTGCCAGCAGGGACTCGGACACCCCTAATGAAAAACTGTTTTTT.

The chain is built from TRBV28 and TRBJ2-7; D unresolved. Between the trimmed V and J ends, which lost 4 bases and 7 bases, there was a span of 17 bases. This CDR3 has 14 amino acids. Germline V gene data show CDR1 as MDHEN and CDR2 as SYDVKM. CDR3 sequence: CASSSPDGSGEQYF. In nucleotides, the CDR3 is TGTGCCAGCAGTTCCCCCGACGGGTCCGGGGAGCAGTACTTC.

CDR3: CSVDRGNTEAFF. The CDR3 coding sequence is TGCAGCGTTGACCGGGGAAACACTGAAGCTTTCTTT. The rearrangement links TRBV29-1 to TRBJ1-1; the D is unclear. Trimming pared 3 bases from V and 2 bases from J, leaving 7 bases between. Germline CDR1 and CDR2: SQVTM and ANQGSEA. The CDR3 has 12 residues.

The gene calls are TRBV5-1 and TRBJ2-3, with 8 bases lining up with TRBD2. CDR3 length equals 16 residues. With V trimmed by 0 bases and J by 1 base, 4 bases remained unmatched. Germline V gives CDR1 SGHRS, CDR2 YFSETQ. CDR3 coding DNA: TGCGCCAGCAGCTTGGTTAGCGGGGTTGGCACAGATACGCAGTATTTT. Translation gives CASSLVSGVGTDTQYF.

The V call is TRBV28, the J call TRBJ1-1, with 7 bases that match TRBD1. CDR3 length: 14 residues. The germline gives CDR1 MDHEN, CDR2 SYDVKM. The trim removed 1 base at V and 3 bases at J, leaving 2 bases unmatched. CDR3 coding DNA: TGTGCCAGCAGTTTATCTACAGGGGACACTGAAGCTTTCTTT. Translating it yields CASSLSTGDTEAFF.

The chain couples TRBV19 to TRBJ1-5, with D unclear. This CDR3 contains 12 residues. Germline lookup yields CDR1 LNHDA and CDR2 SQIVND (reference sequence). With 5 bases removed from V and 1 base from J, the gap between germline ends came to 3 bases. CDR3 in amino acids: CASSESNQPQHF. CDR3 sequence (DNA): TGTGCCAGTAGTGAGAGCAATCAGCCCCAGCATTTT. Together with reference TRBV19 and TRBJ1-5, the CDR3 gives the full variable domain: DGGITQSPKYLFRKEGQNVTLSCEQNLNHDAMYWYRQDPGQGLRLIYYSQIVNDFQKGDIAEGYSVSREKKESFPLTVTSAQKNPTAFYLCASSESNQPQHFGDGTRLSIL.